Following are 30 T cell receptor beta chains from one sample sequenced in a study of blood T cell repertoires in COVID-19. The method was immunoSEQ multiplex PCR; TCRdb's version includes in-frame clones alone and lacks a portion of them. The sample includes 250,000 to 300,000 clones, 65% to 85% of them seen just once. Material for sequencing was PBMCs or T cells enriched from blood (not recorded which). The origin of the receptors is a man in his fifties who had recovered from COVID-19.

The genes are TRBV19 and TRBJ2-1; a possible D gene is TRBD1 (6 bases). V lost 5 bases and J lost 0, with 11 bases in between. The CDR3 is 15 amino acids. Looked up from germline, CDR1 is LNHDA and CDR2 is SQIVND (reference sequence). As DNA, the CDR3 is TGTGCCAGTAGTCGACAGGAAAGCTCCTACAATGAGCAGTTCTTC. Its protein is CASSRQESSYNEQFF. The variable domain in full, with the rest retrieved from reference TRBV19 and TRBJ2-1, is DGGITQSPKYLFRKEGQNVTLSCEQNLNHDAMYWYRQDPGQGLRLIYYSQIVNDFQKGDIAEGYSVSREKKESFPLTVTSAQKNPTAFYLCASSRQESSYNEQFFGPGTRLTVL.

V gene TRBV9 combines with J gene TRBJ2-3; the D is unclear. V lost 0 bases and J lost 0, with 11 bases in between. In germline, CDR1 is SGDLS, CDR2 YYNGEE. The CDR3 is 16 amino acids. The CDR3 nucleotides are TGTGCCAGCAGCGTAGCAGCGCCCGGAAGCACAGATACGCAGTATTTT. Its translation: CASSVAAPGSTDTQYF.

The chain recombines TRBV5-1 with TRBJ2-2; TRBD1 is a possible D gene (5 bases). The CDR3 sequence is 13 residues long. V dropped 0 bases and J dropped 8 bases, with 8 bases sitting between them. Germline CDR1 and CDR2: SGHRS and YFSETQ. The CDR3 DNA reads TGCGCCAGCAGCTTGGCCTGGACAGGGGAGCTGTTTTTT. This codes for CASSLAWTGELFF.

To note about this clone: A read error may account for a junction end that differs from germline. The chain uses TRBV5-1 and TRBJ2-3; unclear D gene. The CDR3 is 11 residues long. Germline CDR1 SGHRS, CDR2 YFSETQ. The CDR3 nucleotides read TGCTCCAGCCGAGTCGCAGATACGCAGTATTTT. It yields the protein CSSRVADTQYF.

The chain has TRBV24-1 and TRBJ2-7; D gene ambiguous. V lost 3 bases and J 13 bases, leaving 18 bases between the germline ends. Germline V CDR1 and CDR2: KGHDR, SFDVKD. The CDR3 sequence is 13 residues long. CDR3 nucleotides: TGTGCCACCAGTGATCCGTTGACAAATATAGGATACTTC. As protein: CATSDPLTNIGYF.

The chain is built from TRBV15 and TRBJ1-1; perhaps TRBD1 as D (6 bases). The CDR3 has 14 residues. Trimming stripped 0 bases from V and 6 bases from J, with 11 bases between. Germline V gene data show CDR1 as LNHNV and CDR2 as YYDKDF (reference sequence). CDR3 nucleotides: TGTGCCACCAGCAGAGATCAGACAGGTCCTGAAGCTTTCTTT. It is translated as CATSRDQTGPEAFF. The variable domain in full, with the rest retrieved from reference TRBV15 and TRBJ1-1, is DAMVIQNPRYQVTQFGKPVTLSCSQTLNHNVMYWYQQKSSQAPKLLFHYYDKDFNNEADTPDNFQSRRPNTSFCFLDIRSPGLGDTAMYLCATSRDQTGPEAFFGQGTRLTVV.

The chain uses TRBV30 and TRBJ1-4, with 12 bases identical to TRBD1. Per germline, CDR1 GTSNPN and CDR2 SVGIG (reference sequence). The CDR3 has 16 residues. The V and J ends lost 2 bases and 1 base, in that order; junction bases with no gene match: 2. The DNA for the CDR3 is TGTGCCTGGAGTAGGGACAGGGGGCGAACTAATGAAAAACTGTTTTTT. This gives the protein CAWSRDRGRTNEKLFF.

This clone was observed at least ten times. The chain couples TRBV7-9 to TRBJ1-2; TRBD1 matches at 8 bases. Germline trimming cut 0 bases from V and 7 bases from J; bases unmatched to any gene: 7. The CDR3 totals 15 residues. Germline V CDR1 and CDR2: SEHNR, FQNEAQ (reference sequence). The CDR3 sequence is CASSLATGEGGGYTF. The CDR3 nucleotides read TGTGCCAGCAGCTTAGCGACAGGGGAAGGCGGTGGCTACACCTTC.

The V call is TRBV6-5, the J call TRBJ1-1; 7 bases are shared with TRBD1. CDR3 length equals 14 residues. Trimming took 5 bases from V and 2 from J; bases not matched to a gene: 5. CDR1 MNHEY and CDR2 SVGAGI come from the germline V gene. In nucleotides, the CDR3 is TGTGCCAGCAGTCCCGGGACAGCCAACACTGAAGCTTTCTTT. Its translation: CASSPGTANTEAFF.

The V gene is TRBV18, the J gene TRBJ2-3; 8 nucleotides match TRBD2. Germline trimming cut 1 base from V and 5 bases from J; bases unmatched to any gene: 11. The CDR3 is 17 residues long. Germline V gene lookup returns CDR1 KGHSH and CDR2 LQKENI. CDR3 sequence reads: CASSPRVIAGTKDTQYF. The CDR3 region has the DNA TGTGCCAGCTCACCACGGGTAATAGCGGGGACTAAAGATACGCAGTATTTT.

This chain links TRBV5-5 with TRBJ2-7; D may be TRBD1 (6 bases). This CDR3 has 15 residues. Trimming left V 3 bases short and J 6 bases short, with 19 bases between. The germline gives CDR1 SGHKS, CDR2 YYEKEE (reference sequence). The CDR3 sequence: CASSWIPGHRTEQYF. In DNA form, the CDR3 reads TGTGCCAGCAGCTGGATCCCGGGACACCGAACCGAGCAGTACTTC.

This clone was seen only a few times. The rearrangement uses TRBV4-1 and TRBJ1-5; D remains ambiguous. The CDR3 consists of 15 residues. Trimming took off 4 bases at V and 6 bases at J, with 16 bases between the two ends. Germline V lookup: CDR1 MGHRA, CDR2 YSYEKL. CDR3 sequence (DNA): TGCGCCAGCAGCCTTGGGTCTTATCGCGGTCAGCCCCAGCATTTT. It encodes CASSLGSYRGQPQHF.

In nucleotides, the CDR3 is TGTGCCAGCACCCGCAGCAGTTTGGCGCAGATCGGGGAACTGTTTTTT. Translating gives CASTRSSLAQIGELFF. This rearrangement joins TRBV27 to TRBJ1-4; no definite D call. V was cut by 7 bases and J by 12 bases, with 27 bases left in between. Germline CDR1 reads MNHEY; CDR2 reads SMNVEV (reference sequence). The CDR3 consists of 16 residues.

This chain joins TRBV5-1 and TRBJ2-7; 14 bases line up with TRBD2. J was trimmed by 6 bases and V by 5 bases; bases with no gene match: 10. Per the germline V gene, CDR1 is SGHRS and CDR2 is YFSETQ. This CDR3 is 16 amino acids long. CDR3 nucleotide sequence: TGCGCCAGCAGGACTAGCGGGGGGGCGGACGGATTCGAGCAGTACTTC. Translated, it gives CASRTSGGADGFEQYF.

This chain uses TRBV15 with TRBJ2-1; D perhaps matches TRBD2 (6 bases). The V gene lost 8 bases and the J gene lost 0 bases, with 11 bases spanning the gap. This CDR3 comprises 14 residues. Germline assignment: CDR1 LNHNV and CDR2 YYDKDF (reference sequence). The CDR3 bases are TGTGCCACCGGGCGGGACCTCTCCTACAATGAGCAGTTCTTC. Residues: CATGRDLSYNEQFF.

This CDR3 is CASSLTGGPSGTQYF. The CDR3 region has the DNA TGTGCCAGCAGCTTGACAGGGGGTCCCTCAGGAACGCAGTATTTT. The chain has TRBV7-9 and TRBJ2-3; TRBD1 aligns across 9 bases. CDR3 size: 15 residues. The germline gives CDR1 SEHNR, CDR2 FQNEAQ (reference sequence). The trim removed 3 bases at V and 9 bases at J, leaving 10 bases unmatched.

The CDR3: CASSISGSRDTGELFF. CDR3 in DNA: TGTGCCAGCAGCATTAGCGGGAGTCGAGACACCGGGGAGCTGTTTTTT. V gene TRBV7-3 combines with J gene TRBJ2-2; 9 bases are a match to TRBD2. Germline CDR1 is SGHTA and CDR2 is FQGTGA. CDR3 size: 16 residues. V lost 5 bases, J lost 3 bases, and 7 bases stayed unmatched.

V usage is TRBV20-1 and J usage is TRBJ1-3, with D tentatively TRBD1 (6 bases). Trimming pared 3 bases from V and 0 bases from J, leaving 15 bases between. The CDR3 runs 16 residues. The germline V gene has CDR1 DFQATT and CDR2 SNEGSKA (reference sequence). Written as DNA, the CDR3 is TGCAGTGCTAGTCGGGGGGGCGCGTTCTCTGGAAACACCATATATTTT. Translated: CSASRGGAFSGNTIYF.

CDR3 in amino acids: CASSPPIQGPNEKLFF. CDR3 DNA: TGTGCCAGCAGCCCACCGATACAGGGCCCTAATGAAAAACTGTTTTTT. The V and J genes are TRBV7-9 and TRBJ1-4; TRBD1 is a possible D gene (6 bases). There are 16 residues in the CDR3. Germline V CDR1 and CDR2: SEHNR, FQNEAQ (reference sequence). V lost 5 bases and J lost 3, with 16 bases in between.

The chain uses TRBV21-1 and TRBJ1-3. TRBV21-1 is assigned pseudogene status. The CDR3 totals 14 residues. The CDR3 sequence is CASTLGGTGNTIYF. CDR3 sequence (DNA): TGTGCCAGCACCCTCGGGGGAACTGGAAACACCATATATTTT.

The rearrangement uses TRBV7-3 and TRBJ2-3, with a weak D call TRBD2 (6 bases). V lost 1 base and J lost 0, with 11 bases in between. Germline loops: CDR1 SGHTA, CDR2 FQGTGA. The CDR3 consists of 16 residues. In nucleotides, the CDR3 is TGTGCCAGCAGCTTAAATCCGGGACTCAGCACAGATACGCAGTATTTT. It codes for CASSLNPGLSTDTQYF.

This clone is a singleton in its sample. The V call is TRBV18, the J call TRBJ2-1; 10 nucleotides match TRBD1. Per the germline V gene, CDR1 is KGHSH and CDR2 is LQKENI. CDR3 size: 15 residues. The junction had 4 bases not matched to a gene; V was cut back by 6 bases and J by 2 bases. CDR3 sequence reads: CASSGTGAPYNEQFF. The CDR3 region has the DNA TGTGCCAGCTCGGGGACAGGGGCCCCCTACAATGAGCAGTTCTTC.

The chain links TRBV28 to TRBJ2-7, with unresolved D. V gave up 5 bases and J gave up 11 bases, with 19 bases separating them. This CDR3 contains 13 residues. CDR1 and CDR2 from the germline V gene are MDHEN and SYDVKM. The CDR3 nucleotides are TGTGCCAGCAGTACACCCCACTCGGGTTCTGAGTACTTC. As protein: CASSTPHSGSEYF.

The chain has TRBV5-1 and TRBJ2-3; 10 bases are shared with TRBD2. The CDR3 has 16 residues. The J segment lost 2 bases and the V segment lost 5 bases, leaving 8 bases of the junction unmatched. Germline CDR1 and CDR2: SGHRS and YFSETQ. CDR3 loop: CASSPGLAVFTDTQYF. DNA for the CDR3: TGCGCCAGCAGTCCCGGACTAGCGGTCTTCACAGATACGCAGTATTTT.

The chain joins TRBV5-1 to TRBJ1-1; 9 bases are shared with TRBD1. Per germline, CDR1 SGHRS and CDR2 YFSETQ. Trimming at V came to 0 bases and at J to 4 bases, leaving 4 bases not matched to a gene. The CDR3 loop spans 15 amino acids. This chain's CDR3 is CASSLATGGATEAFF. Written as DNA, the CDR3 is TGCGCCAGCAGCTTGGCGACAGGGGGGGCCACTGAAGCTTTCTTT.

The rearrangement uses TRBV2 and TRBJ1-2; 9 bases fit TRBD1. This CDR3 has 14 residues. Germline values: CDR1 SNHLY, CDR2 FYNNEI. Trimming took 5 bases from V and 3 from J; bases not matched to a gene: 4. CDR3 region: CASSTDRGDYGYTF. The DNA for the CDR3 is TGTGCCAGCAGTACCGACAGGGGGGACTATGGCTACACCTTC.

The chain uses TRBV6-1 and TRBJ1-2; D not resolved. The germline V gene encodes CDR1 MNHNS and CDR2 SASEGT. This CDR3 spans 15 amino acids. V was cut by 2 bases and J by 9 bases, with 19 bases left in between. As DNA, the CDR3 is TGTGCCAGCAGTGAAAGGAAGAGTTTCGGAGAAAGCTACACCTTC. It translates to CASSERKSFGESYTF.

This chain uses TRBV19 with TRBJ1-5; 11 bases line up with TRBD1. The CDR3 runs 15 residues. Germline CDR1 and CDR2: LNHDA and SQIVND (reference sequence). The trim removed 5 bases at V and 7 bases at J, leaving 7 bases unmatched. The CDR3 DNA reads TGTGCCAGTAGTGCCACGGGACAGGGGGTCCAGCCCCAGCATTTT. Protein product: CASSATGQGVQPQHF.

The chain recombines TRBV19 with TRBJ1-4; D gene ambiguous. Germline-derived CDR1 and CDR2 are LNHDA and SQIVND (reference sequence). V lost 11 bases and J lost 7, with 11 bases in between. The CDR3 loop spans 11 amino acids. The CDR3 loop reads CAVRVVEKLFF. CDR3 nucleotide sequence: TGTGCCGTGCGGGTAGTTGAAAAACTGTTTTTT.

The gene calls are TRBV3-1 (or the pseudogene TRBV3-2) and TRBJ2-5; tentative D call: TRBD1 (5 bases). The V gene's germline CDR1 is LGHDT and CDR2 YNNKEL (reference sequence). Trimming stripped 6 bases from V and 3 bases from J, with 11 bases between. This CDR3 comprises 13 residues. The CDR3 spells CASRFPGKETQYF. The CDR3 DNA sequence: TGTGCCAGCAGGTTCCCAGGGAAAGAGACCCAGTACTTC.